The clone carrying this T cell receptor beta chain was observed a handful of times. Its antigen is still unknown. The sample is drawn from a study of T cells after yellow fever vaccination. Whole-study results and caveats: The study noted that FACS-sorted repertoires could contain abundant clonotypes contaminating from the bulk population.

TCR cDNA, made by 5'RACE template switching, carried an added universal primer site and UMIs. MiXCR, applied by TCRdb to the 5' RACE reads, yields one record per CDR3 protein. The top ten clones hold more than 12% of a sample with hundreds of thousands of distinct CDR3 sequences, approximately 13% of them seen once. CDR1 SGHTS and CDR2 YDEGEE come from the germline V gene. The length of the CDR3 is 16 residues. V trimming: 0 bases; J trimming: 1 base; junction bases outside the gene matches: 0. The chain recombines TRBV5-8 with TRBJ2-2; 10 bases map to TRBD2. The receptor was derived from a man aged 25-40 years who received the YFV17D yellow fever vaccine. Sequenced here: PBMCs, sampled on the day of the yellow fever booster vaccination. CDR3 sequence: CASSLGTSGNTGELFF. The DNA of the CDR3 is TGTGCCAGCAGCTTGGGGACTAGCGGGAACACCGGGGAGCTGTTTTTT. Combining the CDR3 with reference TRBV5-8 and TRBJ2-2 gives the whole variable domain EAGVTQSPTHLIKTRGQQATLRCSPISGHTSVYWYQQALGLGLQFLLWYDEGEERNRGNFPPRFSGRQFPNYSSELNVNALELEDSALYLCASSLGTSGNTGELFFGEGSRLTVL.